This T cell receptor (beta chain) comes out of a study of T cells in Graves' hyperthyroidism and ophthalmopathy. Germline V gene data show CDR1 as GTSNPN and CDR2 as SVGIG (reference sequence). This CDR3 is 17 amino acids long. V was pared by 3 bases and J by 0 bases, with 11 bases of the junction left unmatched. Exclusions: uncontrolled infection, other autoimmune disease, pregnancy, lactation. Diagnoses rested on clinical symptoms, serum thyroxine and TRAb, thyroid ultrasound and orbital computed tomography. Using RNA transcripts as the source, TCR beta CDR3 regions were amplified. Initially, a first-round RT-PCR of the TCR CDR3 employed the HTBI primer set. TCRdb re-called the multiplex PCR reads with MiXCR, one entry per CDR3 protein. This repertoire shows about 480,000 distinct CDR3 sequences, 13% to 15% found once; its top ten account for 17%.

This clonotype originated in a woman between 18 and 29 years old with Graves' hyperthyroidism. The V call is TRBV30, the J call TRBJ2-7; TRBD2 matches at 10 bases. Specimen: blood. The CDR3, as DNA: TGTGCCTGGAGCGCCGGTCGGACTAGCGGCTACTCCTACGAGCAGTACGTC. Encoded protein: CAWSAGRTSGYSYEQYV.